The clone carrying this TCR beta chain has ten or more counts. The antigen remains unidentified. From roughly 400 ng of RNA, a library with molecular barcoded alpha/delta and beta/gamma adaptors was made. TCRdb ran MiXCR on the reads and lists one entry per CDR3 protein. The table has tens of thousands of distinct CDR3 sequences, about 19% seen once; the top ten hold roughly a tenth. The sample is drawn from a study of read filtering for tumor transcriptome and immune sequencing. Study-level points and caveats: This fraction held mixed bone marrow immune cells after CD138-negative sorting.

Germline V gene sequence: CDR1 ENHRY, CDR2 SYGVKD. The CDR3 extends over 18 amino acids. V lost 3 bases, J lost 0 bases, and 10 bases stayed unmatched. The receptor's source is a donor at least 40 years old with multiple myeloma. The rearrangement joins TRBV10-3 to TRBJ2-2; the match to TRBD2 covers 7 bases. Sequenced input: a population of CD138-negative cells sorted from bone marrow. This CDR3 is CAISDPGPGLANTGELFF. CDR3 DNA sequence: TGTGCCATCAGTGACCCTGGGCCTGGACTAGCGAACACCGGGGAGCTGTTTTTT.